One sample yielded the 10 T cell receptor beta chains listed below, sequenced in a study of shared clonotypes between healthy human individuals. Naive CD8 cells were CD45RO-negative, positively selected for CCR7, excluding terminally differentiated effector memory CD45RA+ cells. Clones were read by immunoSEQ multiplex PCR, and TCRdb kept only the in-frame ones, dropping some. This sample has about 2.2 million clones, with about 93% found just once. Material: naive CD8+ T cells from PBMCs. All receptors derive from a man aged 18 to 35 in good health. Some clones in this sample may be carry-over from other donors' samples.

V is TRBV27 and J is TRBJ1-5, with D perhaps matching TRBD1 (6 bases). Looked up from germline, CDR1 is MNHEY and CDR2 is SMNVEV (reference sequence). The ends were cut back, 5 bases at V and 2 bases at J, with 19 bases in the middle. This CDR3 has 17 amino acids. The CDR3 here is CASSLGPGAGRNQPQHF. The CDR3 region has the DNA TGTGCCAGCAGTCTGGGGCCAGGGGCAGGGCGCAATCAGCCCCAGCATTTT.

The rearrangement links TRBV21-1 to TRBJ2-1; the D segment call TRBD1 is taken from the table without a DNA check. TRBV21-1 is a recognized pseudogene. The CDR3 is 14 amino acids. The CDR3 here is CASLGTGPYNEQFF. For the CDR3, the DNA is TGTGCCAGCCTTGGGACAGGCCCCTACAATGAGCAGTTCTTC.

In this sample, this clone turned up once. Other DNA sequences from this sample encode an identical CDR3 as well. The genes are TRBV27 and TRBJ1-3; D unclear. The germline V and J ends were trimmed by 3 bases and 2 bases, with 8 bases remaining between them. The CDR3 loop spans 14 amino acids. Per the germline V gene, CDR1 is MNHEY and CDR2 is SMNVEV (reference sequence). This CDR3 reads CASSFVGAGNTIYF. Written as DNA, the CDR3 is TGTGCCAGCAGTTTTGTCGGGGCTGGAAACACCATATATTTT.

This chain uses TRBV9 with TRBJ1-1; D might be TRBD1 (6 bases). Germline V gene sequence: CDR1 SGDLS, CDR2 YYNGEE. V was cut by 2 bases and J by 6 bases, with 17 bases left in between. The CDR3 length is 15 residues. This CDR3 is CASSVFGGLGAEAFF. The CDR3 region has the DNA TGTGCCAGCAGCGTCTTCGGGGGCCTAGGAGCTGAAGCTTTCTTT.

The CDR3 DNA follows: TGTGCCAGCAGCGATCGGGAGAGATACAATGAGCAGTTCTTC. Its translation: CASSDRERYNEQFF. This chain connects TRBV9 to TRBJ2-1, with D possibly being TRBD2 (6 bases). This CDR3 has 14 residues. The germline gives CDR1 SGDLS, CDR2 YYNGEE. V was pared by 3 bases and J by 4 bases, with 11 bases between.

The rearrangement joins TRBV7-8 to TRBJ2-6, with D possibly TRBD2 on 5 matching bases. The CDR3 sequence is 16 residues long. Germline V gene lookup returns CDR1 SGHVS and CDR2 FQNEAQ. Trimming shortened V by 5 bases and J by 0 bases, and 11 bases separated the two germline ends. The CDR3 here is CASSGRQSSGANVLTF. CDR3 coding DNA: TGTGCCAGCAGCGGGAGACAAAGCTCTGGGGCCAACGTCCTGACTTTC. The complete variable domain, with remaining parts taken from reference TRBV7-8 and TRBJ2-6, reads GAGVSQSPRYKVAKRGQDVALRCDPISGHVSLFWYQQALGQGPEFLTYFQNEAQLDKSGLPSDRFFAERPEGSVSTLKIQRTQQEDSAVYLCASSGRQSSGANVLTFGAGSRLTVL.

This chain's CDR3 is CASSNRGVRTEAFF. The CDR3 DNA reads TGTGCCAGCAGTAACAGGGGGGTTAGGACTGAAGCTTTCTTT. V is TRBV6-5 and J is TRBJ1-1; 8 positions match TRBD1. J gave up 5 bases and V 5 bases, and 7 bases lay outside the gene matches. CDR3 size: 14 residues. From germline, CDR1 is MNHEY and CDR2 SVGAGI.

V usage is TRBV28 and J usage is TRBJ2-7, with D uncertain. The CDR3 spans 14 residues. V gave up 8 bases and J gave up 0 bases, with 14 bases separating them. Germline CDR1 MDHEN, CDR2 SYDVKM. CDR3 residues: CASYTRRSSYEQYF. The CDR3 bases are TGTGCCAGCTATACTCGTCGAAGCTCCTACGAGCAGTACTTC.

The V gene is TRBV5-4, the J gene TRBJ2-4, with D uncertain. The germline V gene encodes CDR1 SGHNT and CDR2 YYREEE (reference sequence). V gave up 2 bases and J gave up 5 bases, with 14 bases separating them. The length of the CDR3 is 15 residues. The CDR3 sequence is CASSFKKEKENIQYF. CDR3 nucleotides: TGTGCCAGCAGCTTCAAGAAAGAAAAGGAAAACATTCAGTACTTC.

This sequence joins TRBV5-1 and TRBJ1-1; D is undetermined. V was shortened by 4 bases and J by 5 bases, with 27 bases between the two germline ends. The germline CDR1 and CDR2 sequences are SGHRS and YFSETQ. The CDR3 has 18 residues. In nucleotides, the CDR3 is TGCGCCAGCAGCACCCTATCGCCCCGGGTGGGGAGAGGGACTGAAGCTTTCTTT. Translating gives CASSTLSPRVGRGTEAFF.